This T cell receptor (beta chain) was documented in a study of blood T cells in healthy people across ages. Study-level points and caveats: With naive T cell percentage, TCR beta diversity showed a strong correlation.

This clonotype was counted a few times. The antigen remains undetermined. The CDR3 loop spans 13 amino acids. V shed 6 bases, J shed 4 bases, and the junction held 4 bases outside the gene matches. Per germline, CDR1 ENHRY and CDR2 SYGVKD. A second PCR, run for roughly 7 to 12 cycles, used a sample-barcoded 5' primer plus a J-beta primer mix. Every sample produced at least 2.5 million CDR3-containing paired-end reads. TCRdb used MiXCR to reprocess the 5' RACE reads, holding one entry per CDR3 protein. The sample contains about 600,000 distinct CDR3 sequences, 40% to 55% of which appear only once. Material for sequencing was blood. This clonotype originated in a man of 80 years or more in good health. The rearrangement uses TRBV10-3 and TRBJ2-5, with TRBD2 identical over 8 bases. The CDR3 coding sequence is TGTGCCATCAGAGCGGGGGTGGGAGAGACCCAGTACTTC. The encoded protein is CAIRAGVGETQYF.